These 11 T cell receptor beta chains originate from one sample sequenced in a study of blood T cell repertoires in COVID-19. TCRdb keeps only in-frame clones here, not all; method: immunoSEQ multiplex PCR. The table lists 490,000 or so clones, roughly nine tenths of them singletons. The specimen was PBMCs or T cells enriched from blood (not recorded which). The origin of the receptors is a woman in her sixties or seventies who had recovered from COVID-19.

This CDR3 reads CATSDSREGDTEAFF. Here the CDR3 DNA reads TGTGCCACCAGTGATTCACGGGAGGGGGACACTGAAGCTTTCTTT. The chain recombines TRBV24-1 with TRBJ1-1, with D possibly being TRBD1 (6 bases). There are 15 residues in the CDR3. Germline V CDR1 and CDR2: KGHDR, SFDVKD. V lost 2 bases, J lost 3 bases, and 12 bases lay in between.

The chain couples TRBV11-2 to TRBJ1-1; 7 bases are shared with TRBD1. This CDR3 has 14 amino acids. Germline V gene lookup returns CDR1 SGHAT and CDR2 FQNNGV. Unmatched junction bases numbered 7, after V lost 2 bases and J lost 7 bases. In nucleotides, the CDR3 is TGTGCCAGCAGCTTACCCGGGACAGAACTTGAAGCTTTCTTT. Its translation is CASSLPGTELEAFF.

V usage is TRBV27 and J usage is TRBJ1-1; D not certain. The length of the CDR3 is 14 residues. CDR1 is MNHEY, CDR2 SMNVEV, per germline (reference sequence). V lost 6 bases to trimming and J lost 2 bases, with 13 bases between them. CDR3 residues: CASRGGRYNTEAFF. CDR3 in DNA: TGTGCCAGCAGAGGAGGACGGTATAACACTGAAGCTTTCTTT.

A single count supports this clone. This chain links TRBV24-1 with TRBJ2-7, with 9 bases identical to TRBD1. The V segment lost 4 bases and the J segment 5 bases; nucleotides outside the gene matches: 8. CDR3 length equals 15 residues. The germline V gene encodes CDR1 KGHDR and CDR2 SFDVKD. In DNA form, the CDR3 reads TGTGCCACCAGTGAACCCGGGACAGGGAACCACGAGCAGTACTTC. Translated, it gives CATSEPGTGNHEQYF.

This clone has just a few counts. Other DNA sequences in the same sample also yield this CDR3. The rearrangement links TRBV6-5 to TRBJ1-2; D not certain. Trimming shortened V by 5 bases and J by 2 bases, and 6 bases separated the two germline ends. Germline CDR1 is MNHEY and CDR2 is SVGAGI. The CDR3 loop spans 12 amino acids. Here the CDR3 reads CASSTGNYGYTF. The CDR3, as DNA: TGTGCCAGCAGTACGGGGAACTATGGCTACACCTTC.

The rearrangement joins TRBV19 to TRBJ1-4, with TRBD1 matching over 10 bases. This CDR3 is 16 amino acids long. Germline-derived CDR1 and CDR2 are LNHDA and SQIVND (reference sequence). Unmatched junction bases numbered 7, after V lost 5 bases and J lost 4 bases. The CDR3 sequence is CASSPGQGGGNEKLFF. The CDR3 region has the DNA TGTGCCAGTAGTCCCGGACAGGGGGGCGGTAATGAAAAACTGTTTTTT.

The V and J genes are TRBV4-1 and TRBJ1-4, with D maybe TRBD1 (6 bases). Germline V gives CDR1 MGHRA, CDR2 YSYEKL. The V end lost 3 bases, the J end lost 5 bases, and 19 bases lay between the germline ends. This CDR3 has 17 amino acids. The CDR3 here is CASSQGPTTGQNEKLFF. The CDR3 DNA sequence: TGCGCCAGCAGCCAGGGACCAACGACAGGACAAAATGAAAAACTGTTTTTT.

Concerning this clone itself: This CDR3 is also generated by other DNA sequences in the sample. The chain employs TRBV9 and TRBJ2-1, with 8 nucleotides matching TRBD2. The CDR3 has 15 amino acids. Germline assignment: CDR1 SGDLS and CDR2 YYNGEE. V shed 3 bases, J shed 4 bases, and the junction held 6 bases outside the gene matches. CDR3 DNA sequence: TGTGCCAGCAGCGCTACAAGCGGGGGTTACAATGAGCAGTTCTTC. Its protein product is CASSATSGGYNEQFF.

The chain employs TRBV2 and TRBJ2-6, with a possible D match to TRBD1 (5 bases). CDR1 SNHLY and CDR2 FYNNEI come from the germline V gene. There are 19 residues in the CDR3. With 5 bases removed from V and 0 bases from J, the gap between germline ends came to 20 bases. CDR3 in amino acids: CASSLVRQKLASGANVLTF. CDR3 sequence (DNA): TGTGCCAGCAGTCTGGTGCGACAGAAATTAGCCTCTGGGGCCAACGTCCTGACTTTC.

The chain couples TRBV3-1 (or the pseudogene TRBV3-2) to TRBJ2-6; D uncertain. The CDR3 length is 16 residues. Trimming pared 7 bases from V and 0 bases from J, leaving 13 bases between. The V gene's germline CDR1 is LGHDT and CDR2 YNNKEL (reference sequence). The CDR3 DNA is TGTGCCAGCACGTCGCAGGCCTACTCTGGGGCCAACGTCCTGACTTTC. This gives the protein CASTSQAYSGANVLTF.

This sequence joins TRBV9 and TRBJ1-6; tentative D call: TRBD1 (6 bases). Germline lookup yields CDR1 SGDLS and CDR2 YYNGEE. V lost 1 base to trimming and J lost 3 bases, with 14 bases between them. The CDR3 has 17 residues. The CDR3 DNA reads TGTGCCAGCAGCGTACAGGGGCCACACCACTATAATTCACCCCTCCACTTT. It codes for CASSVQGPHHYNSPLHF.